This TCR beta chain was sequenced for a study of shared clonotypes between healthy human individuals. Study-level information: Serving as donors were two women and three men, whose ages spanned 18 to 49. The study, taken as a whole, reports: An expected dependence of interdonor clonotype sharing on sequencing depth was noted. All-four-donor shared clonotypes had higher generation probabilities than non-shared clonotypes did. In general, naive subsets displayed greater estimated richness than memory subsets did.

As for this clone: Its target is unknown. The sample has other DNA sequences that encode this CDR3 too.

Naive CD8 isolation took CD45RO-negative cells positively selected for CCR7 and excluded terminally differentiated effector memory CD45RA+ cells. Germline V CDR1 and CDR2: SGDLS, YYNGEE. The V gene end was trimmed by 2 bases and the J gene end by 4 bases; junction bases not matched to a gene: 3. The CDR3 loop spans 13 amino acids. Method: immunoSEQ multiplex PCR; TCRdb's copy keeps in-frame clones and lacks some. The profile shows some 600,000 clones, roughly 96% of them singletons. The chain is built from TRBV9 and TRBJ2-7; 7 bases match TRBD1. This clonotype was sampled from a woman aged 25-40 years in good health. Sequenced input: naive CD8+ T cells sorted from blood. The CDR3 loop is CASSVGTAYEQYF. In DNA, the CDR3 is TGTGCCAGCAGCGTGGGGACAGCTTACGAGCAGTACTTC. Full variable domain (remainder filled in from reference TRBV9 and TRBJ2-7): DSGVTQTPKHLITATGQRVTLRCSPRSGDLSVYWYQQSLDQGLQFLIQYYNGEERAKGNILERFSAQQFPDLHSELNLSSLELGDSALYFCASSVGTAYEQYFGPGTRLTVT.